This passage covers 15 T cell receptor beta chains from one sample sequenced in a study of T-cell reconstitution after alpha-beta-depleted transplantation in children. The authors prepared the TCRbeta library with unique molecular identifiers. In TCRdb, the PCR reads were re-called with MiXCR into one record per CDR3 protein. The table lists some 300,000 distinct CDR3 sequences, under 13% of them singletons. This specimen was PBMCs from the stem cell graft donor, taken from the stem cell graft. These receptors originate from a human donor who donated a stem cell graft to a child with acute lymphoblastic leukemia.

The chain recombines TRBV6-1 with TRBJ2-4; D not certain. The germline V gene encodes CDR1 MNHNS and CDR2 SASEGT. The CDR3 runs to 15 residues. V was pared by 7 bases and J by 0 bases, with 13 bases between. The CDR3 DNA reads as TGTGCCAGCACCTCCCCCACACTAGCCAAAAACATTCAGTACTTC. Translated, it gives CASTSPTLAKNIQYF.

On this clonotype: At one end the junction does not follow the germline gene, possibly because of a read error. This sequence joins TRBV7-9 and TRBJ1-1; no reliable D call. This CDR3 has 14 residues. In germline, CDR1 is SEHNR, CDR2 FQNEAQ (reference sequence). The CDR3 protein is CASGFQVAGAEAFF. As DNA, the CDR3 is TGTGCCAGCGGCTTTCAAGTGGCTGGGGCTGAAGCTTTCTTT.

This clonotype was observed at least ten times. This sequence joins TRBV5-5 and TRBJ2-1; D remains ambiguous. Germline V lookup: CDR1 SGHKS, CDR2 YYEKEE (reference sequence). There are 12 residues in the CDR3. Trimming took off 2 bases at V and 10 bases at J, with 10 bases between the two ends. This CDR3 reads CASSFAITEQFF. CDR3 DNA sequence: TGTGCCAGCAGCTTCGCCATCACGGAGCAGTTCTTC.

The table lists this clonotype with a few counts. J is TRBJ1-4 and V is TRBV5-6, with D possibly TRBD1 on 6 matching bases. The CDR3 runs to 15 residues. V shed 0 bases and J shed 2 bases, with 8 bases lying between them. Germline CDR1 reads SGHDT; CDR2 reads YYEEEE. In DNA, the CDR3 is TGTGCCAGCAGCTTGGTAGGACAGACTAATGAAAAACTGTTTTTT. Translated: CASSLVGQTNEKLFF.

The J gene is TRBJ1-6, the V gene TRBV12-3 or TRBV12-4; the D gene is possibly TRBD1 (6 bases). The ends were cut back, 3 bases at V and 10 bases at J, with 13 bases in the middle. There are 14 residues in the CDR3. This chain's CDR3 is CASSLGTSNSPLHF. The CDR3 DNA reads as TGTGCCAGCAGTTTGGGGACATCCAACTCACCCCTCCACTTT.

At least ten counts were recorded for this clonotype. The rearrangement links TRBV7-2 to TRBJ2-2; D not resolved. This CDR3 is 14 amino acids long. Germline CDR1 is SGHTA and CDR2 is FQGNSA. V was shortened by 7 bases and J by 5 bases, with 14 bases between the two germline ends. CDR3 region: CASTLQEATGELFF. CDR3 sequence (DNA): TGTGCCAGCACCTTGCAAGAGGCAACCGGGGAGCTGTTTTTT.

This sequence joins TRBV2 and TRBJ2-7, with TRBD1 identical over 8 bases. Germline V lookup: CDR1 SNHLY, CDR2 FYNNEI. This CDR3 comprises 14 residues. With 6 bases clipped from V and 1 base from J, the junction kept 5 bases outside the gene matches. The CDR3 sequence is CASRTQGGSYEQYF. As DNA, the CDR3 is TGTGCCAGCAGGACACAGGGGGGATCCTACGAGCAGTACTTC.

The V gene is TRBV28, the J gene TRBJ1-2; 7 nucleotides match TRBD1. The CDR3 is 12 amino acids. V shed 7 bases, J shed 8 bases, and the junction held 7 bases outside the gene matches. Germline-derived CDR1 and CDR2 are MDHEN and SYDVKM. CDR3 residues: CASTPGQLGYTF. DNA of the CDR3: TGTGCCAGCACCCCGGGACAGCTCGGCTACACCTTC.

In this sample, this clonotype turned up many times. The rearrangement links TRBV7-9 to TRBJ2-3; perhaps D is TRBD1 or TRBD2 (5 bases each). Germline V gives CDR1 SEHNR, CDR2 FQNEAQ (reference sequence). The CDR3 spans 15 residues. With 1 base removed from V and 0 bases from J, the gap between germline ends came to 8 bases. CDR3 residues: CASSLGDPSTDTQYF. The CDR3 DNA sequence: TGTGCCAGCAGCTTAGGGGACCCTAGCACAGATACGCAGTATTTT.

This clonotype was seen a handful of times. This rearrangement joins TRBV20-1 to TRBJ2-1; D not resolved. The CDR3 totals 14 residues. CDR1 DFQATT and CDR2 SNEGSKA come from the germline V gene (reference sequence). V lost 1 base to trimming and J lost 2 bases, with 9 bases between them. This CDR3 reads CSARAVITYNEQFF. Written as DNA, the CDR3 is TGCAGTGCTAGAGCCGTGATAACCTACAATGAGCAGTTCTTC.

The chain is built from TRBV4-2 and TRBJ2-1; no firm D call. The V gene's germline CDR1 is LGHNA and CDR2 YNFKEQ. The CDR3 sequence is 16 residues long. Trimming stripped 0 bases from V and 2 bases from J, with 11 bases between. This CDR3 is CASSQEGYAAYNEQFF. The DNA of the CDR3 is TGTGCCAGCAGCCAAGAGGGCTATGCCGCCTACAATGAGCAGTTCTTC.

V gene TRBV20-1 combines with J gene TRBJ2-3; D is perhaps TRBD2 (6 bases). V dropped 3 bases and J dropped 3 bases, with 13 bases sitting between them. Germline lookup yields CDR1 DFQATT and CDR2 SNEGSKA (reference sequence). The CDR3 covers 14 residues. In DNA form, the CDR3 reads TGCAGTGCTAGCCGGGAGTACCAGACAGATACGCAGTATTTT. This translates into CSASREYQTDTQYF.

The sample holds a few counts of this clonotype. J is TRBJ2-7 and V is TRBV29-1; 8 bases are a match to TRBD2. The germline V gene has CDR1 SQVTM and CDR2 ANQGSEA. J lost 4 bases, V lost 6 bases, and 14 bases had no gene match. The CDR3 is 15 residues long. CDR3 amino acids: CSVDVPGRVSYEQYF. The CDR3 coding sequence is TGCAGCGTGGATGTGCCCGGGAGGGTTTCTTACGAGCAGTACTTC.

This clonotype occurred many times. The V and J genes are TRBV20-1 and TRBJ1-4; perhaps TRBD1 as D (5 bases). There are 13 residues in the CDR3. From germline, CDR1 is DFQATT and CDR2 SNEGSKA (reference sequence). The V gene lost 7 bases and the J gene lost 7 bases, with 16 bases spanning the gap. The DNA for the CDR3 is TGCAGTGTAAAGGGCCGGGGCAGTGAAAAACTGTTTTTT. It encodes CSVKGRGSEKLFF.

This chain links TRBV6-1 with TRBJ2-1, with 7 bases aligning to TRBD2. V lost 0 bases to trimming and J lost 8 bases; unmatched junction nucleotides: 4. This CDR3 spans 14 amino acids. Germline CDR1 is MNHNS and CDR2 is SASEGT. The CDR3: CASSEAGGPHEQFF. The CDR3 DNA reads TGTGCCAGCAGTGAAGCGGGAGGGCCGCATGAGCAGTTCTTC.